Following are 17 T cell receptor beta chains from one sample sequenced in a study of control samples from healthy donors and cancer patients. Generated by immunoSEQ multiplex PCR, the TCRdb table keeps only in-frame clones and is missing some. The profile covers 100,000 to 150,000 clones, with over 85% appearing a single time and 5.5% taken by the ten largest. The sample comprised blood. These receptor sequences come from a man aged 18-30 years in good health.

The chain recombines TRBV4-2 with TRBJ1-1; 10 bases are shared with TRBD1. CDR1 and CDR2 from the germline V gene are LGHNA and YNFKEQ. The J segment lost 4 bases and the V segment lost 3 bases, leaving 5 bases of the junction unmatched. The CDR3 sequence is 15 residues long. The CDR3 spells CASSQTGGDGTEAFF. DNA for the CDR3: TGTGCCAGCAGCCAGACAGGGGGCGACGGCACTGAAGCTTTCTTT.

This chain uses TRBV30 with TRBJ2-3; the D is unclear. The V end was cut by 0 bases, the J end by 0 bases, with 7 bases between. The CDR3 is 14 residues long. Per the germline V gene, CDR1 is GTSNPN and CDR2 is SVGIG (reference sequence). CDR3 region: CAWSVGSSTDTQYF. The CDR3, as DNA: TGTGCCTGGAGTGTAGGGTCTAGCACAGATACGCAGTATTTT.

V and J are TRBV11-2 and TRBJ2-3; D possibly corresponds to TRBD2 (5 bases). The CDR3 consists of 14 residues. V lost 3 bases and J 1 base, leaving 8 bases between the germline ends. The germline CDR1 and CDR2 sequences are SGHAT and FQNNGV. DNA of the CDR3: TGTGCCAGCAGCTTTGGAGGTCGCACAGATACGCAGTATTTT. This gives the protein CASSFGGRTDTQYF. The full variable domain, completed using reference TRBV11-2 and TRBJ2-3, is EAGVAQSPRYKIIEKRQSVAFWCNPISGHATLYWYQQILGQGPKLLIQFQNNGVVDDSQLPKDRFSAERLKGVDSTLKIQPAKLEDSAVYLCASSFGGRTDTQYFGPGTRLTVL.

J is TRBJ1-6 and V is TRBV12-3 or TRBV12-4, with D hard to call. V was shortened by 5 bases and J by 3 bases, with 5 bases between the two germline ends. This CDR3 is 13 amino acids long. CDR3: CASSDNYNSPLHF. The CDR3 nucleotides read TGTGCCAGCAGTGACAACTATAATTCACCCCTCCACTTT.

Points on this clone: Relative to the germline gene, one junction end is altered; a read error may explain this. CDR3: CASPVVNQSSYGQYF. CDR3 sequence (DNA): TGTGCCAGCCCTGTGGTGAACCAGAGCTCCTACGGGCAGTACTTC. The J gene is TRBJ2-7, the V gene TRBV2; no clear D. Germline CDR1 SNHLY, CDR2 FYNNEI. The CDR3 runs 15 residues.

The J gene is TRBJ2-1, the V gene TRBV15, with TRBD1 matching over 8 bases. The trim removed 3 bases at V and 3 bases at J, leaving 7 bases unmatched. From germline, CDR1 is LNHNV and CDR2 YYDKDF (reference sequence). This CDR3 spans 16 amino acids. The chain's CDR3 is CATSSGRGQGYNEQFF. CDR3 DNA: TGTGCCACCAGCAGCGGAAGAGGACAGGGCTACAATGAGCAGTTCTTC.

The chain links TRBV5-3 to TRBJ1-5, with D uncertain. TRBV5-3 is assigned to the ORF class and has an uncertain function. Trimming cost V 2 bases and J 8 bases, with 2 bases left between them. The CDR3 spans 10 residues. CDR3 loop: CARSFEPQHF. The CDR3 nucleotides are TGTGCCAGAAGCTTTGAGCCCCAGCATTTT.

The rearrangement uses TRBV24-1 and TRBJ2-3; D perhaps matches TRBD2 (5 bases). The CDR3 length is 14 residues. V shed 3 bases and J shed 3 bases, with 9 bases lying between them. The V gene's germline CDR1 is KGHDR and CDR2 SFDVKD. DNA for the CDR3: TGTGCCACCAGTGATCCAGCGGAAACAGATACGCAGTATTTT. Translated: CATSDPAETDTQYF.

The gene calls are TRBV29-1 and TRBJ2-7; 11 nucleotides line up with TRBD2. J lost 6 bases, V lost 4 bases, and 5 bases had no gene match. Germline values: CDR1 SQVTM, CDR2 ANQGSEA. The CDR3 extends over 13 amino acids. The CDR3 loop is CSVGVAGGGEQYF. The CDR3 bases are TGCAGCGTTGGCGTAGCGGGGGGGGGCGAGCAGTACTTC.

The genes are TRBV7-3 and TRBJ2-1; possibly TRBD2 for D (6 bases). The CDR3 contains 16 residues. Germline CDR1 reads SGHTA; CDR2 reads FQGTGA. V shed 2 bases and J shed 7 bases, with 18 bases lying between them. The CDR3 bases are TGTGCCAGCAGCTTAGAGGGCGGGGTTACGGGAAATGAGCAGTTCTTC. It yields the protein CASSLEGGVTGNEQFF.

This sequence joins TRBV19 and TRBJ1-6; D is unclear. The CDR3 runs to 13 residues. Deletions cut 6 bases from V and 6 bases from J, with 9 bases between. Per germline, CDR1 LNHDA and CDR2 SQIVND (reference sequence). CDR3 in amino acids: CASRRESNSPLHF. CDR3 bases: TGTGCCAGTAGGCGGGAGTCTAATTCACCCCTCCACTTT.

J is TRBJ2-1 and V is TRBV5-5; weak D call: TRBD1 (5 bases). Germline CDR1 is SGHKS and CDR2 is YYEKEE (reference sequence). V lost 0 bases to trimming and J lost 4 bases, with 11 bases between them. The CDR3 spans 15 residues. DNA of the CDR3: TGTGCCAGCAGCTTGGTGGCACAGGATTACAATGAGCAGTTCTTC. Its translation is CASSLVAQDYNEQFF.

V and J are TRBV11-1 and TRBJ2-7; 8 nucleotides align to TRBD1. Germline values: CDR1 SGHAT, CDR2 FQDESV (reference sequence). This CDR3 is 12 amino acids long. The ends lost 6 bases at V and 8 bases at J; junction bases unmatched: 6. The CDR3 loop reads CASSSDRDKQYF. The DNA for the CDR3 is TGTGCCAGCAGTTCGGACAGGGACAAGCAGTACTTC.

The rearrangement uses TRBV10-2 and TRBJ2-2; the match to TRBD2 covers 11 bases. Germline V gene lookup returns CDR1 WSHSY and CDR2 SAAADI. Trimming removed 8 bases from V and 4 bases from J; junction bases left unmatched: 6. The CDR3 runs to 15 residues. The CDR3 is CASQTSGARTGELFF. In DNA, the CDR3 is TGCGCCAGCCAGACTAGCGGGGCCCGCACCGGGGAGCTGTTTTTT.

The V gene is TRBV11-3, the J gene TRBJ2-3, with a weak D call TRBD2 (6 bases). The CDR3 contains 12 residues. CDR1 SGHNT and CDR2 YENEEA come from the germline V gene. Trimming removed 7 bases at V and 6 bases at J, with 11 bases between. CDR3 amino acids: CASTKEGDTQYF. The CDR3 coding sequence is TGTGCCAGCACCAAGGAGGGGGATACGCAGTATTTT.

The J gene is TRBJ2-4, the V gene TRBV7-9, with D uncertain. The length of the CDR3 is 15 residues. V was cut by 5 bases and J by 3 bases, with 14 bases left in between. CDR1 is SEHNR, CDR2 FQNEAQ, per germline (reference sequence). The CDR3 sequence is CASSPARFGKNIQYF. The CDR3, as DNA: TGTGCCAGCAGCCCGGCCCGGTTTGGCAAAAACATTCAGTACTTC.

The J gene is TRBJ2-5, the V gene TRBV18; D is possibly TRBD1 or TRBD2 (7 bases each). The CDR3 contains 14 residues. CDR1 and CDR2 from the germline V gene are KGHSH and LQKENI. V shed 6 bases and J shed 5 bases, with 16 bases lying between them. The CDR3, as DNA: TGTGCCAGCTCTCCCGTCCAGGGGGGGGAGACCCAGTACTTC. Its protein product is CASSPVQGGETQYF.